The T cell receptor (beta chain) under discussion was sequenced for a study of PD-1 blockade in classical Hodgkin lymphoma. Time point reported: cycle 4 day 1 (C4D1), after about 6 weeks of nivolumab. Every patient was affected by relapse after autologous stem cell transplantation, while exposure to brentuximab vedotin was not uniform. The study, taken as a whole, reports: Nivolumab initiation under 1 year post-ASCT meant exclusion.

In regard to this clone: No antigen is known for it.

The CDR3 has 14 amino acids. V lost 2 bases and J lost 1, with 8 bases in between. Germline CDR1 WSHSY, CDR2 SAAADI. Produced via immunoSEQ multiplex PCR; TCRdb's table is partial and in-frame only. Of tens of thousands of clones in the sample, roughly 89% were seen once. This clonotype was sampled from a human donor with classical Hodgkin lymphoma. Sequenced here: peripheral blood mononuclear cells (PBMCs), sampled before the fourth cycle of nivolumab. The chain has TRBV10-2 and TRBJ1-1; D is uncertain. CDR3 in DNA: TGCGCCAGCAGTGAGCGCAGATGGAACACTGAAGCTTTCTTT. Its protein product is CASSERRWNTEAFF.